These 28 T cell receptor beta chains came from one sample sequenced in a study of cytomegalovirus exposure and HLA in healthy donors. The study ran its PCR with 60 Vbeta and 13 Jbeta primers. The table came from immunoSEQ multiplex PCR; TCRdb's copy has only in-frame clones and leaves some out. Among roughly 97,000 clones listed, 10% were seen once. Source material: PBMCs. The receptors were sampled from a man aged 40-49 years in good health and CMV-seropositive.

The chain has TRBV27 and TRBJ1-1, with D maybe TRBD1 (6 bases). V lost 2 bases, J lost 6 bases, and 10 bases lay in between. CDR1 is MNHEY and CDR2 is SMNVEV in the germline V gene (reference sequence). The CDR3 consists of 13 residues. CDR3 sequence: CASSLGGGAEAFF. The DNA for the CDR3 is TGTGCCAGCAGTTTAGGGGGGGGCGCTGAAGCTTTCTTT.

In this sample, this clone turned up a few times. This chain links TRBV7-9 with TRBJ2-1; perhaps TRBD2 as D (6 bases). V was shortened by 2 bases and J by 6 bases, with 11 bases between the two germline ends. CDR3 length: 14 amino acids. The V gene's germline CDR1 is SEHNR and CDR2 FQNEAQ (reference sequence). The CDR3 DNA follows: TGTGCCAGCAGCTTATCCGGGAGCCGCAATGAGCAGTTCTTC. It specifies CASSLSGSRNEQFF.

The chain joins TRBV9 to TRBJ2-5; perhaps TRBD2 as D (6 bases). Germline assignment: CDR1 SGDLS and CDR2 YYNGEE. This CDR3 region has 15 residues. V lost 2 bases to trimming and J lost 1 base, with 12 bases between them. This chain's CDR3 is CASSVGLGIQETQYF. CDR3 bases: TGTGCCAGCAGCGTGGGACTCGGGATCCAAGAGACCCAGTACTTC.

V is TRBV6-1 and J is TRBJ1-1, with D tentatively TRBD1 (5 bases). Trimming pared 9 bases from V and 3 bases from J, leaving 14 bases between. CDR1 MNHNS and CDR2 SASEGT come from the germline V gene. The CDR3 loop spans 13 amino acids. The CDR3 loop reads CASSRVVDTEAFF. The CDR3 DNA reads as TGTGCCAGTTCCAGGGTGGTGGACACTGAAGCTTTCTTT.

The V call is TRBV5-1, the J call TRBJ1-6; perhaps TRBD1 as D (6 bases). CDR3 size: 14 residues. Germline assignment: CDR1 SGHRS and CDR2 YFSETQ. V lost 4 bases and J 5 bases, leaving 10 bases between the germline ends. The CDR3 sequence: CASSPDSNNSPLHF. CDR3 DNA: TGCGCCAGCAGCCCGGACAGCAATAATTCACCCCTCCACTTT.

The chain links TRBV2 to TRBJ2-5, with TRBD2 matching 7 bases. CDR3 length: 14 residues. Trimming at V came to 10 bases and at J to 7 bases, leaving 15 bases not matched to a gene. Germline V gives CDR1 SNHLY, CDR2 FYNNEI. The CDR3 loop reads CATLREGGSGTQYF. CDR3 in DNA: TGTGCCACCCTGCGTGAGGGCGGGAGTGGGACCCAGTACTTC.

This chain links TRBV10-3 with TRBJ2-6; D is perhaps TRBD1 (6 bases). V shed 6 bases and J shed 5 bases, with 14 bases lying between them. Germline CDR1 ENHRY, CDR2 SYGVKD. This CDR3 region has 15 residues. CDR3: CAISQQGRRANVLTF. CDR3 nucleotides: TGTGCCATCAGCCAACAGGGCCGTAGGGCCAACGTCCTGACTTTC.

This clone was observed a handful of times. The chain uses TRBV7-2 and TRBJ1-4, with TRBD1 matching 8 bases. V was pared by 5 bases and J by 6 bases, with 5 bases of the junction left unmatched. Germline V gene data show CDR1 as SGHTA and CDR2 as FQGNSA. This CDR3 is built from 14 residues. In DNA, the CDR3 is TGTGCCAGCAGCCTTCCGGGACAGGATGAAAAACTGTTTTTT. It codes for CASSLPGQDEKLFF.

The chain combines TRBV14 with TRBJ1-2, with D possibly matching TRBD1 (6 bases). CDR1 is SGHDN, CDR2 FVKESK, per germline. The CDR3 is made up of 13 amino acids. The ends were cut back, 4 bases at V and 1 base at J, with 7 bases in the middle. The CDR3 DNA reads TGTGCCAGCAGCCGGGACAATAACTATGGCTACACCTTC. Translated, it gives CASSRDNNYGYTF.

This clone was observed a few times. The chain joins TRBV7-2 to TRBJ2-1; TRBD2 matches 8 bases. This CDR3 region has 16 residues. Per the germline V gene, CDR1 is SGHTA and CDR2 is FQGNSA. V shed 1 base and J 7 bases; nucleotides not matched to a gene: 9. CDR3 in DNA: TGTGCCAGCAGCTTAGGTCCAGCGGGAGTAGGTAATGAGCAGTTCTTC. Translated: CASSLGPAGVGNEQFF.

This clone was observed a handful of times. The chain joins TRBV29-1 to TRBJ1-1; weak D call: TRBD1 (6 bases). Germline loops: CDR1 SQVTM, CDR2 ANQGSEA. Trimming removed 2 bases from V and 11 bases from J, with 9 bases in between. The CDR3 length is 10 residues. CDR3 sequence reads: CSVEQGLAFF. The CDR3 nucleotides read TGCAGCGTTGAACAGGGGTTGGCTTTCTTT.

The CDR3 sequence is CASSLLLHSAQHF. For the CDR3, the DNA is TGTGCCAGCAGCTTACTCCTCCATTCGGCCCAGCATTTT. The chain combines TRBV7-6 with TRBJ1-5, with unresolved D. The CDR3 is made up of 13 amino acids. V dropped 2 bases and J dropped 11 bases, with 13 bases sitting between them. Germline-derived CDR1 and CDR2 are SGHVS and FNYEAQ. The variable domain in full, with the rest retrieved from reference TRBV7-6 and TRBJ1-5, is GAGVSQSPRYKVTKRGQDVALRCDPISGHVSLYWYRQALGQGPEFLTYFNYEAQQDKSGLPNDRFSAERPEGSISTLTIQRTEQRDSAMYRCASSLLLHSAQHFGDGTRLSIL.

The CDR3 nucleotides read TGTGCCAGTCCTAGGGGCCTTGTTGACATTCAGTACTTC. It encodes CASPRGLVDIQYF. The chain uses TRBV5-8 and TRBJ2-4; D might be TRBD1 (5 bases). Germline V lookup: CDR1 SGHTS, CDR2 YDEGEE. The CDR3 loop spans 13 amino acids. The V and J ends lost 8 bases and 8 bases respectively, with 17 bases between them.

A few counts support this clone. The chain couples TRBV27 to TRBJ2-2, with D possibly TRBD2 on 6 matching bases. V was trimmed by 0 bases and J by 1 base, leaving 9 bases between them. There are 16 residues in the CDR3. Germline CDR1 and CDR2: MNHEY and SMNVEV (reference sequence). The chain's CDR3 is CASSLSSGVNTGELFF. The CDR3 coding sequence is TGTGCCAGCAGTTTATCGTCGGGAGTGAACACCGGGGAGCTGTTTTTT.

This clone came up a few times. The chain joins TRBV28 to TRBJ2-7, with 7 bases identical to TRBD2. V shed 5 bases, J shed 4 bases, and the junction held 11 bases outside the gene matches. The CDR3 is made up of 15 amino acids. Germline loops: CDR1 MDHEN, CDR2 SYDVKM. This CDR3 reads CASSPLGGNRYEQYF. In DNA form, the CDR3 reads TGTGCCAGCAGTCCCCTGGGAGGGAATAGGTACGAGCAGTACTTC.

This clone was recorded a few times. J is TRBJ1-4 and V is TRBV19; no reliable D call. Germline V gene lookup returns CDR1 LNHDA and CDR2 SQIVND (reference sequence). Trimming pared 3 bases from V and 11 bases from J, leaving 22 bases between. The CDR3 runs 16 residues. The CDR3 DNA follows: TGTGCCAGTAGTATCCGACTATTCGGGCACCTCGGGAAACTGTTTTTT. This sequence encodes CASSIRLFGHLGKLFF. Using reference TRBV19 and TRBJ1-4 for the parts outside the CDR3, the full variable domain is DGGITQSPKYLFRKEGQNVTLSCEQNLNHDAMYWYRQDPGQGLRLIYYSQIVNDFQKGDIAEGYSVSREKKESFPLTVTSAQKNPTAFYLCASSIRLFGHLGKLFFGSGTQLSVL.

This chain links TRBV18 with TRBJ1-1, with 9 bases fitting TRBD1. CDR1 and CDR2 (germline): KGHSH, LQKENI. The V segment lost 6 bases and the J segment 3 bases; nucleotides outside the gene matches: 8. This CDR3 comprises 15 residues. CDR3 loop: CASSRGQGGDTEAFF. The CDR3 DNA is TGTGCCAGCTCCCGGGGACAGGGCGGAGACACTGAAGCTTTCTTT.

The chain combines TRBV11-2 with TRBJ2-1; 14 nucleotides line up with TRBD2. Trimming at V came to 6 bases and at J to 7 bases, leaving 8 bases not matched to a gene. The germline CDR1 and CDR2 sequences are SGHAT and FQNNGV. CDR3 length: 16 amino acids. The chain's CDR3 is CASRRLAGGPKNEQFF. The CDR3 region has the DNA TGTGCCAGCAGAAGACTAGCGGGAGGGCCTAAGAATGAGCAGTTCTTC.

This clone showed up just a few times. This rearrangement joins TRBV11-3 to TRBJ2-7; tentatively, D is TRBD1 (5 bases). Germline V gene lookup returns CDR1 SGHNT and CDR2 YENEEA. Trimming left V 5 bases short and J 4 bases short, with 12 bases between. The CDR3 consists of 13 residues. CDR3 nucleotide sequence: TGTGCCAGCAGCCCCCCCGCAGGGTACGAGCAGTACTTC. Its protein product is CASSPPAGYEQYF.

The rearrangement joins TRBV5-1 to TRBJ2-2, with TRBD2 matching 12 bases. The V segment lost 7 bases and the J segment 7 bases; nucleotides outside the gene matches: 5. This CDR3 is built from 14 residues. The germline V gene has CDR1 SGHRS and CDR2 YFSETQ. The CDR3 coding sequence is TGCGCCAGCCGGAGACTAGCGGGAGACGGGGAGCTGTTTTTT. Its protein product is CASRRLAGDGELFF.

This clone was seen more than once but under ten times. The chain uses TRBV6-5 and TRBJ2-7; a weak D match, TRBD1 (6 bases). CDR3 size: 13 residues. Germline CDR1 and CDR2: MNHEY and SVGAGI. V was cut by 5 bases and J by 1 base, with 9 bases left in between. CDR3 nucleotide sequence: TGTGCCAGCAGTCCACAGGGTTCCTACGAGCAGTACTTC. Its translation is CASSPQGSYEQYF.

V gene TRBV5-4 combines with J gene TRBJ1-2; 7 bases are a match to TRBD1. The V segment lost 7 bases and the J segment 1 base; nucleotides outside the gene matches: 10. This CDR3 comprises 15 residues. Per germline, CDR1 SGHNT and CDR2 YYREEE (reference sequence). The CDR3 spells CASRASAGGNYGYTF. DNA for the CDR3: TGTGCCAGCCGAGCGTCCGCAGGGGGTAACTATGGCTACACCTTC.

This clone was seen only a few times. The chain has TRBV7-8 and TRBJ2-7; 7 bases map to TRBD1. The V gene's germline CDR1 is SGHVS and CDR2 FQNEAQ. V shed 5 bases, J shed 0 bases, and the junction held 13 bases outside the gene matches. This CDR3 comprises 17 residues. Written as DNA, the CDR3 is TGTGCCAGCAGCCTCGGGACAGTCTTGGGAAGCTCCTACGAGCAGTACTTC. As protein: CASSLGTVLGSSYEQYF.

This clone was seen more than once but under ten times. The chain couples TRBV10-3 to TRBJ2-7; tentative D call: TRBD2 (6 bases). Germline V gene sequence: CDR1 ENHRY, CDR2 SYGVKD. CDR3 length: 17 residues. Trimming removed 0 bases from V and 6 bases from J, with 21 bases in between. The CDR3 coding sequence is TGTGCCATCAGTGAGTCGACTCTTGGTGGGGGGAAGGTCGAGCAGTACTTC. Translation gives CAISESTLGGGKVEQYF.

The genes are TRBV27 and TRBJ2-1; 7 bases match TRBD1. The CDR3 consists of 16 residues. V lost 5 bases, J lost 4 bases, and 11 bases stayed unmatched. The germline V gene encodes CDR1 MNHEY and CDR2 SMNVEV (reference sequence). The CDR3 region is CASSPSTGTEYNEQFF. DNA for the CDR3: TGTGCCAGCAGTCCAAGTACCGGGACAGAATACAATGAGCAGTTCTTC.

V and J are TRBV27 and TRBJ1-4; 9 positions agree with TRBD1. CDR1 and CDR2 from the germline V gene are MNHEY and SMNVEV (reference sequence). CDR3 length: 16 amino acids. V shed 5 bases, J shed 5 bases, and the junction held 9 bases outside the gene matches. In DNA, the CDR3 is TGTGCCAGCAGTCAAAACGGACAGGGGAGAAATGAAAAACTGTTTTTT. This translates into CASSQNGQGRNEKLFF.

This rearrangement joins TRBV6-1 to TRBJ2-7; TRBD1 matches 8 bases. Germline loops: CDR1 MNHNS, CDR2 SASEGT. Unmatched junction bases numbered 4, after V lost 5 bases and J lost 7 bases. The CDR3 is 12 residues long. The CDR3 nucleotides read TGTGCCAGCAGTTGGGACAGGCTGGAGCAGTACTTC. Translating gives CASSWDRLEQYF.

A few counts support this clone. The V gene is TRBV7-3, the J gene TRBJ2-1, with TRBD2 identical over 7 bases. Germline CDR1 reads SGHTA; CDR2 reads FQGTGA. Trimming removed 1 base from V and 2 bases from J; junction bases left unmatched: 5. This CDR3 comprises 16 residues. The CDR3 nucleotides are TGTGCCAGCAGCTTAAATTCTGCGGGAGCCTACAATGAGCAGTTCTTC. It codes for CASSLNSAGAYNEQFF.